The sequence of this TCR beta chain was determined in a study of PD-1 blockade in classical Hodgkin lymphoma. Documented time point: cycle 4 day 1 (C4D1), after more than five weeks of nivolumab. Relapse after autologous stem cell transplantation occurred in every patient, and brentuximab vedotin exposure varied. Generated by immunoSEQ multiplex PCR, the TCRdb table keeps only in-frame clones and is missing some. The sample has about 60,000 clones, 91% seen once. Germline V gives CDR1 SGHAT, CDR2 FQNNGV. V lost 6 bases to trimming and J lost 4 bases, with 10 bases between them. The CDR3 has 12 residues.

This specimen was peripheral blood mononuclear cells (PBMCs), taken before the fourth cycle of nivolumab. This TCR came from a human donor with classical Hodgkin lymphoma. V gene TRBV11-2 combines with J gene TRBJ2-7; no clear D. CDR3 sequence reads: CASSPGGYEQYF. The CDR3 coding sequence is TGTGCCAGCAGTCCAGGCGGTTACGAGCAGTACTTC. Using reference TRBV11-2 and TRBJ2-7 for the parts outside the CDR3, the full variable domain is EAGVAQSPRYKIIEKRQSVAFWCNPISGHATLYWYQQILGQGPKLLIQFQNNGVVDDSQLPKDRFSAERLKGVDSTLKIQPAKLEDSAVYLCASSPGGYEQYFGPGTRLTVT.